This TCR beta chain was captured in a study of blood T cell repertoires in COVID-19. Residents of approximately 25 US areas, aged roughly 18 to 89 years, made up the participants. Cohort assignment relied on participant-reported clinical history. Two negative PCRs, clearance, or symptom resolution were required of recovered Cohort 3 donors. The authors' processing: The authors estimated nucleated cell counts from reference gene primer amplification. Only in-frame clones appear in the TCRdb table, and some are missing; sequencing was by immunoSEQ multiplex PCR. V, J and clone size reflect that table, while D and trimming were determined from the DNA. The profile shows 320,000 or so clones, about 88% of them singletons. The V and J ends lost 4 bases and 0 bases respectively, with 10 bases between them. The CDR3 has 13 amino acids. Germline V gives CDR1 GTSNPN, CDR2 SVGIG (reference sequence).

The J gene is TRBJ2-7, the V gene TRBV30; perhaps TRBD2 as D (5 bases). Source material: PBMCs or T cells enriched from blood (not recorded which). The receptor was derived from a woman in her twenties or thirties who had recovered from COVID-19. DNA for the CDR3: TGTGCCTGGACCCCGGACTTCTCCTACGAGCAGTACTTC. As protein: CAWTPDFSYEQYF.